These T cell receptor beta chains were read from a single sample in a study of T cell changes during pregnancy in multiple sclerosis. Data came from immunoSEQ multiplex PCR; TCRdb stores just in-frame clones and leaves some out. The table shows more than 45,000 clones, with approximately 93% occurring only once. Sample: CD8+ T cells from peripheral blood mononuclear cells, taken in the second trimester of pregnancy. Every receptor here comes from a female donor with multiple sclerosis, enrolled in a pregnancy study. Each CDR3 is given with its conserved first and last residue. A D gene is named only where the DNA matches it firmly. For some rows the clone size is stated as once, few or many, or as a class when expanded; others skip it.

v_gene,abundance,j_gene,d_gene,CDR3aa,CDR3nt
TRBV7-2,-,TRBJ1-6,-,CASSLGGDQSPLHF,TGTGCCAGCAGCTTAGGGGGAGATCAATCACCCCTCCACTTT
TRBV7-3,-,TRBJ2-2,TRBD1,CASSRRQGAGSGELFF,TGTGCCAGCAGCCGTCGACAGGGGGCGGGAAGCGGGGAGCTGTTTTTT
TRBV5-4,-,TRBJ2-1,-,CASSGLGDEQFF,TGTGCCAGCAGCGGGTTGGGAGATGAGCAGTTCTTC
TRBV4-2,medium-sized,TRBJ1-1,TRBD1,CASSQAKTGGTEAFF,TGTGCCAGCAGCCAAGCTAAAACAGGGGGCACTGAAGCTTTCTTT
TRBV15,-,TRBJ1-2,-,CATSRDTAGSYGYTF,TGTGCCACCAGCAGAGATACGGCGGGATCCTATGGCTACACCTTC
TRBV5-6,-,TRBJ1-1,-,CASSLAGIMNTEAFF,TGTGCCAGCAGCTTGGCCGGGATCATGAACACTGAAGCTTTCTTT
TRBV7-9,-,TRBJ2-1,-,CASSFGRGPNEQFF,TGTGCCAGCAGCTTCGGGCGGGGACCCAATGAGCAGTTCTTC
TRBV9,-,TRBJ2-1,TRBD2,CASSSEAGLAGREQFF,TGTGCCAGCAGCTCGGAGGCGGGACTAGCGGGACGTGAGCAGTTCTTC
TRBV29-1,-,TRBJ2-7,TRBD1,CSVVGGQAYYEQYF,TGCAGCGTTGTGGGGGGACAGGCTTACTACGAGCAGTACTTC
TRBV2,-,TRBJ1-5,TRBD1,CASSGTGSNQPQHF,TGTGCCAGCAGTGGGACAGGCTCAAATCAGCCCCAGCATTTT
TRBV10-2,-,TRBJ1-3,TRBD1,CASSDSGGDTIYF,TGCGCCAGCAGTGATTCAGGGGGAGACACCATATATTTT
TRBV2,-,TRBJ1-4,TRBD1,CASMETGWDEKLFF,TGTGCCAGCATGGAGACAGGGTGGGATGAAAAACTGTTTTTT
TRBV4-1,once,TRBJ2-1,TRBD2,CASSQLAGNYNEQFF,TGCGCCAGCAGCCAACTAGCGGGGAACTACAATGAGCAGTTCTTC
TRBV6-5,-,TRBJ2-2,-,CASREVLGGTGELFF,TGTGCCAGCCGAGAGGTATTAGGCGGCACCGGGGAGCTGTTTTTT
TRBV6-5,-,TRBJ2-2,-,CASSYSIGGNGELFF,TGTGCCAGCAGTTACTCGATAGGAGGAAACGGGGAGCTGTTTTTT
TRBV7-2,few,TRBJ2-1,TRBD1,CASIPGQGYNEQFF,TGTGCCAGCATCCCGGGACAGGGTTACAATGAGCAGTTCTTC
TRBV6-5,-,TRBJ1-6,TRBD1,CASSYSTGDNSPLHF,TGTGCCAGCAGTTACTCGACAGGGGATAATTCACCCCTCCACTTT
TRBV10-3,-,TRBJ2-7,TRBD1,CAISEPDRVYEQYF,TGTGCCATCAGTGAGCCGGACAGGGTCTACGAGCAGTACTTC
TRBV13,-,TRBJ1-2,-,CASSLESGEDYGYTF,TGTGCCAGCAGCTTAGAGTCCGGGGAGGACTATGGCTACACCTTC
TRBV27,-,TRBJ2-1,TRBD2,CASSFGGGGFNEQFF,TGTGCCAGCAGTTTTGGCGGGGGGGGTTTCAATGAGCAGTTCTTC
TRBV2,-,TRBJ1-1,TRBD1,CASSEWTGAGTEAFF,TGTGCCAGCAGTGAATGGACAGGGGCTGGCACTGAAGCTTTCTTT
TRBV7-2,-,TRBJ2-5,TRBD2,CASSTSGGGIRETQYF,TGTGCCAGCAGCACCTCTGGGGGGGGGATAAGAGAGACCCAGTACTTC
TRBV20-1,few,TRBJ1-1,-,CSASNGEAFF,TGCAGTGCTAGTAACGGTGAAGCTTTCTTT
TRBV7-9,once,TRBJ1-5,-,CASSLGPSNQPQHF,TGTGCCAGCAGCTTAGGTCCAAGCAATCAGCCCCAGCATTTT
TRBV4-2,once,TRBJ1-1,TRBD1,CASSQVQGAMNTEAFF,TGTGCCAGCAGCCAAGTCCAGGGGGCCATGAACACTGAAGCTTTCTTT
TRBV2,-,TRBJ2-3,-,CASRGGMDTQYF,TGTGCCAGCAGAGGAGGGATGGATACGCAGTATTTT
TRBV4-1,-,TRBJ2-3,TRBD2,CASSQDYAGGITDTQYF,TGCGCCAGCAGCCAAGACTACGCGGGAGGGATCACAGATACGCAGTATTTT
TRBV5-4,-,TRBJ2-7,-,CASSNNYEQYF,TGTGCCAGCAGCAACAACTACGAGCAGTACTTC
TRBV5-1,-,TRBJ2-7,TRBD2,CASSEGLAYEQYF,TGCGCCAGCAGCGAAGGACTAGCCTACGAGCAGTACTTC
TRBV30,-,TRBJ1-2,-,CAWTPGVGDYGYTF,TGTGCCTGGACACCAGGGGTTGGGGACTATGGCTACACCTTC
TRBV28,-,TRBJ1-2,-,CASDLKGAQGYTF,TGTGCCAGCGACCTGAAAGGGGCTCAGGGCTACACCTTC
TRBV4-2,-,TRBJ2-2,TRBD1,CASSQPDRGRTGELFF,TGTGCCAGCAGCCAACCCGACAGGGGGCGGACCGGGGAGCTGTTTTTT